This T cell receptor (beta chain) is drawn from a study of beta chain features in type 1 diabetes. Overall study context: Cell yields, gender and age were similar in healthy donors and patients.

CDR1 and CDR2 from the germline V gene are SGHAT and FQNNGV. This CDR3 spans 12 amino acids. V lost 5 bases to trimming and J lost 7 bases, with 11 bases between them. The isolated RNA, all of it, was reverse transcribed, so expressed TCRB transcripts were what got sequenced. The data were produced by immunoSEQ multiplex PCR, yet TCRdb's version contains in-frame clones alone and is incomplete. The repertoire holds a few hundred thousand clones, with approximately 11% as singletons. This chain connects TRBV11-2 to TRBJ2-5, with D unresolved. Sequencing was done on a sample of central memory CD4+ T cells from blood. This clonotype was sampled from a man younger than 35 in good health. In nucleotides, the CDR3 is TGTGCCAGCAGCGAAGTTAAAGGGACCCAGTACTTC. Translating it yields CASSEVKGTQYF.